The 30 T cell receptor beta chains given below trace back to one sample, sequenced in a study of blood T cells in healthy people across ages. It was with a sample-barcoded 5' primer and a J-beta primer mix that a second PCR of roughly 7 to 12 cycles was run. TCRdb ran MiXCR on the 5' RACE reads and lists one entry per CDR3 protein. The sample contains around 1.5 million distinct CDR3 sequences, roughly 40% of which appear only once. Material: blood. The source of these receptors is a woman aged 18 to 35 in good health.

This chain links TRBV7-3 with TRBJ2-1, with 12 bases aligning to TRBD2. The germline V gene encodes CDR1 SGHTA and CDR2 FQGTGA. Trimming took 5 bases from V and 5 from J; bases not matched to a gene: 1. The CDR3 has 14 residues. The CDR3 protein is CASSTSGGNNEQFF. The CDR3 region has the DNA TGTGCCAGCAGCACTAGCGGGGGGAACAATGAGCAGTTCTTC.

The rearrangement links TRBV18 to TRBJ2-1, with TRBD2 matching 10 bases. There are 15 residues in the CDR3. Germline CDR1 is KGHSH and CDR2 is LQKENI. V was pared by 4 bases and J by 9 bases, with 9 bases of the junction left unmatched. The DNA of the CDR3 is TGTGCCAGCTCACAACAGCGGGAGGGCCTTGGTGAGCAGTTCTTC. Encoded protein: CASSQQREGLGEQFF.

This clonotype was counted between two and nine times. The CDR3 loop reads CASSRLAGGTIEQFF. In DNA, the CDR3 is TGTGCCAGCAGCCGACTAGCGGGGGGTACAATCGAGCAGTTCTTC. This chain links TRBV6-5 with TRBJ2-1, with TRBD2 matching over 13 bases. This CDR3 is 15 amino acids long. The germline gives CDR1 MNHEY, CDR2 SVGAGI. V lost 6 bases, J lost 10 bases, and 9 bases stayed unmatched.

This clonotype was seen once. An end of the junction does not agree with germline; a read error may underlie this. The J gene is TRBJ2-3, the V gene TRBV6-1; 10 nucleotides align to TRBD1. The CDR3 contains 15 residues. Germline V gene sequence: CDR1 MNHNS, CDR2 SASEGT. This CDR3 is CASSEAGQGADTQYF. Written as DNA, the CDR3 is TGTGCCAGCAGCGAAGCAGGACAGGGGGCAGATACGCAGTATTTT.

The V gene is TRBV5-1, the J gene TRBJ2-2; 14 bases fit TRBD2. Germline V gene data show CDR1 as SGHRS and CDR2 as YFSETQ. This CDR3 contains 16 residues. Germline trimming cut 6 bases from V and 1 base from J; bases unmatched to any gene: 2. The CDR3 region is CASTGLAGGNTGELFF. CDR3 in DNA: TGCGCCAGCACCGGACTAGCGGGAGGGAACACCGGGGAGCTGTTTTTT.

Ten or more counts support this clonotype. The gene calls are TRBV7-2 and TRBJ2-7; D remains ambiguous. The CDR3 is 14 amino acids. Germline values: CDR1 SGHTA, CDR2 FQGNSA. V gave up 4 bases and J gave up 0 bases, with 10 bases separating them. The CDR3 protein is CASSWSSSSYEQYF. CDR3 bases: TGTGCCAGCAGCTGGTCCTCAAGCTCCTACGAGCAGTACTTC.

The chain combines TRBV4-2 with TRBJ2-1; a weak D match, TRBD2 (5 bases). This CDR3 is 16 amino acids long. The germline V gene has CDR1 LGHNA and CDR2 YNFKEQ. Between the trimmed V and J ends, which lost 3 bases and 0 bases, there was a span of 12 bases. The CDR3 coding sequence is TGTGCCAGCAGCCAGCCCGGAGAGGGCTCCTACAATGAGCAGTTCTTC. Amino acids: CASSQPGEGSYNEQFF.

This clonotype has only a few counts. This chain joins TRBV5-6 and TRBJ2-2, with D perhaps TRBD1 or TRBD2 (7 bases each). V shed 6 bases and J shed 5 bases, with 14 bases lying between them. The CDR3 has 14 amino acids. Germline CDR1 SGHDT, CDR2 YYEEEE. CDR3 sequence reads: CASILQGGTGELFF. Written as DNA, the CDR3 is TGTGCCAGCATCCTGCAGGGGGGGACCGGGGAGCTGTTTTTT.

The chain joins TRBV28 to TRBJ2-3, with 10 bases that match TRBD2. CDR1 and CDR2 from the germline V gene are MDHEN and SYDVKM. This CDR3 has 14 residues. Trimming cost V 4 bases and J 5 bases; bases outside gene matches: 3. CDR3 residues: CASSSAGGGDTQYF. Here the CDR3 DNA reads TGTGCCAGCAGTTCAGCGGGGGGGGGAGATACGCAGTATTTT.

The rearrangement joins TRBV6-5 to TRBJ1-2; D uncertain. Trimming removed 0 bases at V and 8 bases at J, with 13 bases between. The CDR3 length is 14 residues. The germline CDR1 and CDR2 sequences are MNHEY and SVGAGI. The CDR3 bases are TGTGCCAGCAGTTACTCCGACGGCCTAGAGGGCTACACCTTC. This gives the protein CASSYSDGLEGYTF.

The V gene is TRBV12-3 or TRBV12-4, the J gene TRBJ2-5; 15 bases fit TRBD2. Losses at the gene ends were 4 bases for V and 11 bases for J; bases not matched to a gene: 14. This CDR3 has 17 residues. CDR3 nucleotides: TGTGCCAGCAGTTGGAAAGGACTAGCGGGAGGGGGGGATGAGCAGTACTTC. Residues: CASSWKGLAGGGDEQYF.

The chain recombines TRBV6-5 with TRBJ2-7; 7 positions match TRBD1. The ends lost 5 bases at V and 5 bases at J; junction bases unmatched: 6. Germline V lookup: CDR1 MNHEY, CDR2 SVGAGI. This CDR3 region has 13 residues. The CDR3 DNA is TGTGCCAGCAGTGACAGGGTGGACGACGAGCAGTACTTC. Translated, it gives CASSDRVDDEQYF.

The chain has TRBV4-1 and TRBJ2-3; D possibly corresponds to TRBD2 (6 bases). Trimming took 0 bases from V and 5 from J, leaving 18 bases between them. The CDR3 has 17 residues. Germline CDR1 reads MGHRA; CDR2 reads YSYEKL. The CDR3 sequence is CASSQEALAWALDTQYF. CDR3 sequence (DNA): TGCGCCAGCAGCCAAGAAGCTCTAGCGTGGGCCCTAGATACGCAGTATTTT.

This clonotype has just a few counts. Mismatch with germline at one junction end may stem from a read error. This chain's CDR3 is CASSLDRGRGEQFF. DNA for the CDR3: TGCGCCAGCAGCCTGGACAGGGGAAGAGGTGAGCAGTTCTTC. This sequence joins TRBV7-2 and TRBJ2-1; 9 bases line up with TRBD1. CDR3 size: 14 residues. Germline V gene lookup returns CDR1 SGHTA and CDR2 FQGNSA.

This clonotype was detected ten times or more. This sequence joins TRBV6-6 and TRBJ2-7, with a possible D match to TRBD2 (6 bases). Trimming shortened V by 4 bases and J by 3 bases, and 16 bases separated the two germline ends. Germline lookup yields CDR1 MNHNY and CDR2 SVGAGI (reference sequence). This CDR3 region has 15 residues. This CDR3 reads CASSSPGQGGYEQYF. The CDR3 DNA reads as TGTGCCAGCAGTTCCCCGGGGCAGGGAGGCTACGAGCAGTACTTC.

The chain has TRBV6-6 and TRBJ1-2, with TRBD1 matching 11 bases. CDR3 length equals 16 residues. Germline V gene sequence: CDR1 MNHNY, CDR2 SVGAGI (reference sequence). The junction had 11 bases not matched to a gene; V was cut back by 6 bases and J by 5 bases. The CDR3 sequence: CASRPGQGAIGYGYTF. DNA of the CDR3: TGTGCCAGCAGGCCCGGACAGGGGGCTATCGGGTATGGCTACACCTTC.

The V and J genes are TRBV28 and TRBJ1-2, with D possibly TRBD1 on 5 matching bases. With 4 bases removed from V and 5 bases from J, the gap between germline ends came to 14 bases. The CDR3 length is 14 residues. Germline CDR1 and CDR2: MDHEN and SYDVKM. The CDR3 bases are TGTGCCAGCAGTTCCCCTGCCCAGGGTTATGGCTACACCTTC. Protein product: CASSSPAQGYGYTF.

The V call is TRBV11-3, the J call TRBJ2-1; D is ambiguous. The V gene lost 7 bases and the J gene lost 8 bases, with 18 bases spanning the gap. The CDR3 is 14 residues long. Germline-derived CDR1 and CDR2 are SGHNT and YENEEA. This chain's CDR3 is CASTLGPPDYEQFF. The CDR3 DNA reads as TGTGCCAGCACCCTGGGCCCTCCAGATTATGAGCAGTTCTTC.

This clonotype was picked up a small number of times. The V and J genes are TRBV7-2 and TRBJ2-2; 7 bases align to TRBD1. The germline gives CDR1 SGHTA, CDR2 FQGNSA. Trimming removed 2 bases from V and 4 bases from J; junction bases left unmatched: 4. The CDR3 is made up of 15 amino acids. For the CDR3, the DNA is TGTGCCAGCAGCTTAATGGGACAGAGCACCGGGGAGCTGTTTTTT. This encodes CASSLMGQSTGELFF. The full variable domain, its missing parts supplied by reference TRBV7-2 and TRBJ2-2, is GAGVSQSPSNKVTEKGKDVELRCDPISGHTALYWYRQSLGQGLEFLIYFQGNSAPDKSGLPSDRFSAERTGGSVSTLTIQRTQQEDSAVYLCASSLMGQSTGELFFGEGSRLTVL.

The J gene is TRBJ1-2, the V gene TRBV29-1, with D perhaps TRBD1 (6 bases). The CDR3 has 12 amino acids. Germline lookup yields CDR1 SQVTM and CDR2 ANQGSEA. V dropped 3 bases and J dropped 8 bases, with 13 bases sitting between them. CDR3 in amino acids: CSVERAGEGYTF. CDR3 nucleotides: TGCAGCGTTGAGAGGGCAGGGGAAGGCTACACCTTC. Looking up the rest from reference TRBV29-1 and TRBJ1-2 gives the full variable domain: SAVISQKPSRDICQRGTSLTIQCQVDSQVTMMFWYRQQPGQSLTLIATANQGSEATYESGFVIDKFPISRPNLTFSTLTVSNMSPEDSSIYLCSVERAGEGYTFGSGTRLTVV.

This clonotype has just a few counts. The V and J genes are TRBV29-1 and TRBJ2-3; TRBD2 matches at 9 bases. V was pared by 3 bases and J by 5 bases, with 9 bases of the junction left unmatched. Germline CDR1 SQVTM, CDR2 ANQGSEA. The CDR3 totals 15 residues. This chain's CDR3 is CSVDEGAGGIDTQYF. In DNA form, the CDR3 reads TGCAGCGTTGATGAAGGTGCGGGAGGGATAGATACGCAGTATTTT.

The chain combines TRBV4-1 with TRBJ2-3; perhaps TRBD2 as D (5 bases). CDR3 size: 17 residues. Germline V lookup: CDR1 MGHRA, CDR2 YSYEKL. Trimming left V 0 bases short and J 1 base short, with 14 bases between. DNA of the CDR3: TGCGCCAGCAGCCAAGATAACGAGCGGTACGGCACAGATACGCAGTATTTT. Translating it yields CASSQDNERYGTDTQYF.

The chain joins TRBV6-6 to TRBJ1-2; possibly TRBD1 for D (5 bases). The CDR3 loop spans 11 amino acids. CDR1 and CDR2 (germline): MNHNY, SVGAGI (reference sequence). V shed 11 bases and J shed 7 bases, with 14 bases lying between them. The CDR3 DNA is TGTGCCGCGGGGGGAACTACTGGCTACACCTTC. Amino acid sequence: CAAGGTTGYTF.

The rearrangement uses TRBV6-1 and TRBJ2-5; D might be TRBD1 (6 bases). V was cut by 3 bases and J by 7 bases, with 12 bases left in between. Germline V gene sequence: CDR1 MNHNS, CDR2 SASEGT. The CDR3 covers 13 residues. CDR3 nucleotides: TGTGCCAGCAGTGATGGGGGCCGGGGGACCCAGTACTTC. It encodes CASSDGGRGTQYF.

The table lists this clonotype with a few counts. Here the CDR3 reads CASSPTSGRVEEQFF. CDR3 bases: TGTGCCAGCAGCCCAACTAGCGGGAGGGTGGAGGAGCAGTTCTTC. The chain uses TRBV2 and TRBJ2-1, with 13 bases aligning to TRBD2. The length of the CDR3 is 15 residues. V trimming: 6 bases; J trimming: 10 bases; junction bases outside the gene matches: 9. Germline V gene data show CDR1 as SNHLY and CDR2 as FYNNEI.

The rearrangement links TRBV29-1 to TRBJ1-1; TRBD1 matches at 7 bases. V was clipped by 7 bases and J by 1 base; unmatched bases: 3. The CDR3 spans 12 residues. Germline V CDR1 and CDR2: SQVTM, ANQGSEA. This chain's CDR3 is CSAWDRNTEAFF. CDR3 nucleotides: TGCAGCGCCTGGGACAGGAACACTGAAGCTTTCTTT.

This clonotype was detected a few times. The V gene is TRBV6-5, the J gene TRBJ1-2, with D uncertain. CDR3 length equals 11 residues. Germline CDR1 is MNHEY and CDR2 is SVGAGI. Trimming took 8 bases from V and 8 from J, leaving 12 bases between them. The CDR3 DNA reads TGTGCCAGCCGAGACTCTGGGGGCTACACCTTC. Amino acids: CASRDSGGYTF.

The chain has TRBV4-1 and TRBJ2-7; no definite D call. Germline assignment: CDR1 MGHRA and CDR2 YSYEKL. V lost 2 bases, J lost 3 bases, and 8 bases lay in between. The length of the CDR3 is 13 residues. This CDR3 reads CASSQTDGYEQYF. The CDR3 DNA reads as TGCGCCAGCAGCCAAACGGACGGCTACGAGCAGTACTTC.

This clonotype was observed a few times. The genes are TRBV20-1 and TRBJ2-5; 9 bases match TRBD2. This CDR3 is 13 amino acids long. From germline, CDR1 is DFQATT and CDR2 SNEGSKA (reference sequence). J gave up 2 bases and V 7 bases, and 5 bases lay outside the gene matches. CDR3 region: CSGLAGSQETQYF. The CDR3, as DNA: TGCAGTGGTCTAGCGGGGTCACAAGAGACCCAGTACTTC.

The rearrangement links TRBV7-2 to TRBJ2-5; a weak D match, TRBD2 (7 bases). V shed 1 base and J shed 10 bases, with 10 bases lying between them. Germline-derived CDR1 and CDR2 are SGHTA and FQGNSA. The CDR3 has 12 amino acids. The CDR3 DNA follows: TGTGCCAGCAGCTTAGGAGGGGGGGACCAGTACTTC. This translates into CASSLGGGDQYF.